This paragraph reports one TCR beta chain. The antigen is not known. J gave up 5 bases and V 4 bases, and 10 bases lay outside the gene matches. The CDR3 totals 15 residues. The treatment was: some 20 received Ad26.COV2.S at low or high dose, single or two shots; about 5 received placebo; per-sample allocation not given. Specimen acquisition occurred on day 63 following the initial vaccine or placebo injection. The entry originates in a study of Ad26.COV2.S vaccination and SARS-CoV-2 variants. Study overall: The vaccine Ad26.COV2.S was put into the muscle once, or twice with 56 days between.

Study conclusions and caveats: Vaccinees showed greater spike-specific TCR breadth than placebo recipients.

Clones were sequenced by immunoSEQ multiplex PCR, and TCRdb holds only the in-frame ones, with some missing. The data show around 450,000 clones, over 75% seen once. Sequenced here: peripheral blood, sampled in a trial of Ad26.COV2.S vaccine versus placebo. This TCR was recovered from a person between 18 and 59 years old who received the Ad26.COV2.S COVID-19 vaccine or a placebo. The chain links TRBV6-7 to TRBJ2-7; 8 bases line up with TRBD1. TRBV6-7 is filed as an ORF, its function uncertain. The CDR3 DNA is TGTGCCAGCAGTTCCCGTGGGACAGGAGAACACGAGCAGTACTTC. Translating gives CASSSRGTGEHEQYF.